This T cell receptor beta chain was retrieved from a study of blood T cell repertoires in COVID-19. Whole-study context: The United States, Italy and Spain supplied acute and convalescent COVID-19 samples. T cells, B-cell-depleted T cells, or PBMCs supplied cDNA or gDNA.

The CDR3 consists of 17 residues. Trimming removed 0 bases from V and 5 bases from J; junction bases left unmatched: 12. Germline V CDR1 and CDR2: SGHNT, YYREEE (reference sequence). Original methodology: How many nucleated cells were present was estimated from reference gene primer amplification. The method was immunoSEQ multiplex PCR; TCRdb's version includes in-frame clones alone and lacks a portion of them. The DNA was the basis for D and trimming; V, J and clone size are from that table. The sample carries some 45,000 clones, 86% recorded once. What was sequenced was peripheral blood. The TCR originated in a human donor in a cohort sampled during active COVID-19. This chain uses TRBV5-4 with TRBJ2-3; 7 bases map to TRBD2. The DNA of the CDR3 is TGTGCCAGCAGCTTGGAAAGGCTAGCGGACCCAGTAGATACGCAGTATTTT. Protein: CASSLERLADPVDTQYF.